These 9 T cell receptor beta chains were sequenced from one sample in a study of shared clonotypes between healthy human individuals. Naive CD8 isolation took CD45RO-negative cells positively selected for CCR7 and excluded terminally differentiated effector memory CD45RA+ cells. Produced via immunoSEQ multiplex PCR; TCRdb's table is partial and in-frame only. The sample records about 2.1 million clones, roughly 95% being singletons. Sequenced sample: naive CD8+ T cells from PBMCs. All receptors derive from a man between 18 and 29 years old in good health. Some clones in this sample may be carry-over from other donors' samples.

The rearrangement uses TRBV7-8 and TRBJ1-1, with 12 bases that match TRBD1. The V and J ends lost 5 bases and 5 bases, in that order; junction bases with no gene match: 12. CDR1 is SGHVS, CDR2 FQNEAQ, per germline. The CDR3 contains 17 residues. Written as DNA, the CDR3 is TGTGCCAGCAGCCGTACCGGGACAGGGGGCTGGGGGACTGAAGCTTTCTTT. Its translation: CASSRTGTGGWGTEAFF.

This clone showed up just a few times. Other DNA sequences from this sample encode an identical CDR3 as well. The J gene is TRBJ1-1, the V gene TRBV6-6; D is ambiguous. V lost 7 bases, J lost 1 base, and 4 bases lay in between. CDR1 and CDR2 (germline): MNHNY, SVGAGI (reference sequence). The CDR3 sequence is 11 residues long. In DNA, the CDR3 is TGTGCCAGCATCCAGAACACTGAAGCTTTCTTT. It encodes CASIQNTEAFF.

The chain recombines TRBV28 with TRBJ1-1; 7 bases map to TRBD1. Germline V gene data show CDR1 as MDHEN and CDR2 as SYDVKM. The CDR3 covers 15 residues. The V segment lost 5 bases and the J segment 5 bases; nucleotides outside the gene matches: 11. Written as DNA, the CDR3 is TGTGCCAGCAGTCCGCAGGGGGGGAACGGGACTGAAGCTTTCTTT. Residues: CASSPQGGNGTEAFF. Full variable domain (missing parts from reference TRBV28 and TRBJ1-1): DVKVTQSSRYLVKRTGEKVFLECVQDMDHENMFWYRQDPGLGLRLIYFSYDVKMKEKGDIPEGYSVSREKKERFSLILESASTNQTSMYLCASSPQGGNGTEAFFGQGTRLTVV.

This chain uses TRBV7-9 with TRBJ2-1; no firm D call. CDR3 length: 13 amino acids. Germline V CDR1 and CDR2: SEHNR, FQNEAQ (reference sequence). V lost 1 base and J 13 bases, leaving 14 bases between the germline ends. In DNA form, the CDR3 reads TGTGCCAGCAGCTTAGATGGGGTGGGAAAACAGTTCTTC. This sequence encodes CASSLDGVGKQFF.

In this sample, this clone turned up a few times. Other DNA sequences in this specimen translate into the identical CDR3. The rearrangement uses TRBV19 and TRBJ2-3; no reliable D call. This CDR3 is built from 10 residues. Trimming removed 10 bases from V and 0 bases from J, with 2 bases in between. In germline, CDR1 is LNHDA, CDR2 SQIVND (reference sequence). Here the CDR3 reads CATSTDTQYF. The CDR3 DNA sequence: TGTGCCACTAGCACAGATACGCAGTATTTT.

The chain links TRBV28 to TRBJ1-2; D is ambiguous. This CDR3 is 13 amino acids long. V was shortened by 6 bases and J by 8 bases, with 16 bases between the two germline ends. The germline V gene encodes CDR1 MDHEN and CDR2 SYDVKM. CDR3 in amino acids: CASSPDRPAGYTF. The CDR3 nucleotides read TGTGCCAGCAGCCCCGATCGACCGGCCGGCTACACCTTC.

V usage is TRBV6-1 and J usage is TRBJ1-3; no firm D call. V lost 1 base and J lost 4, with 11 bases in between. This CDR3 is 15 amino acids long. CDR1 is MNHNS, CDR2 SASEGT, per germline. CDR3 sequence reads: CASSEDPGSGNTIYF. The DNA of the CDR3 is TGTGCCAGCAGTGAAGATCCAGGTTCCGGAAACACCATATATTTT.

This clone was seen once. The rearrangement links TRBV25-1 to TRBJ2-7; perhaps TRBD2 as D (6 bases). V was trimmed by 4 bases and J by 4 bases, leaving 8 bases between them. The V gene's germline CDR1 is MGHDK and CDR2 SYGVNS. This CDR3 contains 12 residues. CDR3 nucleotides: TGTGCCAGCAGTGTCGGAGGGTACGAGCAGTACTTC. It encodes CASSVGGYEQYF.

The chain recombines TRBV6-1 with TRBJ2-1, with 7 bases identical to TRBD1. Germline V gene sequence: CDR1 MNHNS, CDR2 SASEGT. V lost 3 bases, J lost 6 bases, and 14 bases stayed unmatched. There are 17 residues in the CDR3. The CDR3 nucleotides read TGTGCCAGCAGTGACCCCACCGAAGGGACAGAGTCCAATGAGCAGTTCTTC. Translated: CASSDPTEGTESNEQFF.